This is a list of T cell receptor beta chains from one sample in a study of T cell changes during pregnancy in multiple sclerosis. Assay used: immunoSEQ multiplex PCR; TCRdb lists only in-frame clones, some missing. The repertoire has 50,000 or so clones, 75% to 95% of them found once; the top ten carry approximately 0.45%. Sequenced here: CD4+ T cells from peripheral blood mononuclear cells, sampled after pregnancy. The receptors here all came from a female donor in good health, enrolled as a control in a pregnancy study. The CDR3 runs from the conserved cysteine through the conserved F or W. A D gene is named only where the DNA matches it firmly. Rows give clone size only sometimes, using once, few, many, or a class for an expanded clone.

d_gene: TRBD1
v_gene: TRBV19
j_gene: TRBJ1-5
abundance: -
CDR3aa: CASNLLGQGSFQPQHF
CDR3nt: TGTGCCAGCAATCTTCTAGGACAGGGATCTTTCCAGCCCCAGCATTTT

d_gene: TRBD1
v_gene: TRBV27
j_gene: TRBJ2-1
abundance: -
CDR3aa: CASSIMGTGGVFEQFF
CDR3nt: TGTGCCAGCAGTATTATGGGGACAGGGGGCGTTTTTGAGCAGTTCTTC

d_gene: -
v_gene: TRBV5-5
j_gene: TRBJ1-2
abundance: -
CDR3aa: CASSPLRYGREPYGYTF
CDR3nt: TGTGCCAGCAGCCCCCTACGATATGGCCGGGAGCCATATGGCTACACCTTC

d_gene: -
v_gene: TRBV27
j_gene: TRBJ1-1
abundance: -
CDR3aa: CASSRYGEAFF
CDR3nt: TGTGCCAGCTCCCGCTACGGTGAAGCTTTCTTT

d_gene: TRBD1
v_gene: TRBV9
j_gene: TRBJ1-4
abundance: -
CDR3aa: CASSVAPGQGEKLFF
CDR3nt: TGTGCCAGCAGCGTAGCTCCGGGACAGGGTGAAAAACTGTTTTTT

d_gene: -
v_gene: TRBV7-9
j_gene: TRBJ1-2
abundance: -
CDR3aa: CASSLVSQVQANYGYTF
CDR3nt: TGTGCCAGCAGCTTAGTGTCGCAGGTTCAAGCTAACTATGGCTACACCTTC

d_gene: -
v_gene: TRBV7-2
j_gene: TRBJ1-1
abundance: few
CDR3aa: CASSLTHGTEAFF
CDR3nt: TGTGCCAGCAGCTTAACCCACGGGACTGAAGCTTTCTTT

d_gene: TRBD1
v_gene: TRBV6-6
j_gene: TRBJ2-7
abundance: -
CDR3aa: CASSYGDRSYEQYF
CDR3nt: TGTGCCAGCAGTTACGGGGACAGGAGTTACGAGCAGTACTTC

d_gene: TRBD1
v_gene: TRBV19
j_gene: TRBJ1-6
abundance: -
CDR3aa: CATDASGQDGSPLHF
CDR3nt: TGTGCCACCGACGCCTCAGGACAGGACGGGTCACCCCTCCACTTT

d_gene: TRBD1
v_gene: TRBV12-5
j_gene: TRBJ2-7
abundance: -
CDR3aa: CASGPGQKYEQYF
CDR3nt: TGTGCTAGTGGTCCGGGACAGAAATACGAGCAGTACTTC

d_gene: -
v_gene: TRBV10-3
j_gene: TRBJ2-7
abundance: -
CDR3aa: CATEENRVSYEQYF
CDR3nt: TGTGCCACAGAAGAAAACAGGGTCTCCTACGAGCAGTACTTC

d_gene: TRBD1
v_gene: TRBV5-1
j_gene: TRBJ2-7
abundance: -
CDR3aa: CASSQGQGSGEQYF
CDR3nt: TGCGCCAGCAGCCAGGGACAGGGAAGTGGCGAGCAGTACTTC

d_gene: -
v_gene: TRBV18
j_gene: TRBJ1-3
abundance: -
CDR3aa: CASSLKDGRAGREGSGNTIYF
CDR3nt: TGTGCCAGCTCACTCAAAGATGGACGGGCCGGTCGCGAGGGCTCTGGAAACACCATATATTTT

d_gene: -
v_gene: TRBV7-3
j_gene: TRBJ2-5
abundance: -
CDR3aa: CASSSDSSRLETQYF
CDR3nt: TGTGCCAGCAGCTCCGATTCGTCTAGATTAGAGACCCAGTACTTC

d_gene: TRBD1
v_gene: TRBV2
j_gene: TRBJ2-5
abundance: -
CDR3aa: CASNERQGDQETQYF
CDR3nt: TGTGCCAGCAATGAGAGACAGGGAGATCAAGAGACCCAGTACTTC

d_gene: -
v_gene: TRBV6-4
j_gene: TRBJ1-2
abundance: -
CDR3aa: CASSDPNYGYTF
CDR3nt: TGTGCCAGCAGTGACCCGAACTATGGCTACACCTTC

d_gene: TRBD1
v_gene: TRBV9
j_gene: TRBJ2-7
abundance: -
CDR3aa: CASSVGQGVSYEQYF
CDR3nt: TGTGCCAGCAGCGTAGGACAGGGGGTCTCCTACGAGCAGTACTTC

d_gene: -
v_gene: TRBV14
j_gene: TRBJ1-2
abundance: once
CDR3aa: CASSLTYWEARRSNYGYTF
CDR3nt: TGTGCCAGCAGCCTGACTTACTGGGAGGCCCGTCGATCTAACTATGGCTACACCTTC

d_gene: TRBD2
v_gene: TRBV15
j_gene: TRBJ2-1
abundance: -
CDR3aa: CATSRIGGGTYNEQFF
CDR3nt: TGTGCCACCAGCAGGATCGGCGGGGGGACCTACAATGAGCAGTTCTTC

d_gene: -
v_gene: TRBV5-1
j_gene: TRBJ1-1
abundance: once
CDR3aa: CASSFGQANTEAFF
CDR3nt: TGCGCCAGCAGCTTTGGACAAGCGAACACTGAAGCTTTCTTT

d_gene: -
v_gene: TRBV7-9
j_gene: TRBJ1-1
abundance: -
CDR3aa: CASTRSGDLDPLF
CDR3nt: TGTGCCAGCACCCGTAGTGGCGACCTAGACCCCCTTTTT

d_gene: TRBD2
v_gene: TRBV19
j_gene: TRBJ2-1
abundance: -
CDR3aa: CASSKGGGGPNEQFF
CDR3nt: TGTGCCAGTAGTAAGGGCGGGGGGGGCCCCAATGAGCAGTTCTTC

d_gene: -
v_gene: TRBV7-9
j_gene: TRBJ1-4
abundance: -
CDR3aa: CASSAGGTTNEKLFF
CDR3nt: TGTGCCAGCAGCGCCGGAGGGACAACTAATGAAAAACTGTTTTTT

d_gene: -
v_gene: TRBV7-2
j_gene: TRBJ1-1
abundance: few
CDR3aa: CASSFGMLNTEAFF
CDR3nt: TGTGCCAGCAGCTTTGGCATGCTGAACACTGAAGCTTTCTTT

d_gene: -
v_gene: TRBV19
j_gene: TRBJ2-7
abundance: -
CDR3aa: CASRVNSDYYEQYF
CDR3nt: TGTGCCAGTAGAGTCAACAGCGACTATTACGAGCAGTACTTC

d_gene: TRBD2
v_gene: TRBV7-9
j_gene: TRBJ2-3
abundance: -
CDR3aa: CASRLGSGLATTDTQYF
CDR3nt: TGTGCCAGCAGACTAGGCTCGGGACTAGCGACCACAGATACGCAGTATTTT

d_gene: -
v_gene: TRBV19
j_gene: TRBJ1-1
abundance: -
CDR3aa: CASSKQGRTEAFF
CDR3nt: TGTGCCAGTAGTAAGCAGGGGAGAACTGAAGCTTTCTTT

d_gene: -
v_gene: TRBV5-4
j_gene: TRBJ2-2
abundance: -
CDR3aa: CASSLNSAGPTGELFF
CDR3nt: TGTGCCAGCAGCTTGAACTCTGCAGGTCCCACCGGGGAGCTGTTTTTT

d_gene: -
v_gene: TRBV11-2
j_gene: TRBJ2-2
abundance: -
CDR3aa: CASSPFTGELFF
CDR3nt: TGTGCCAGCAGCCCGTTCACCGGGGAGCTGTTTTTT

d_gene: -
v_gene: TRBV2
j_gene: TRBJ1-5
abundance: -
CDR3aa: CASSPGGAQPQHF
CDR3nt: TGTGCCAGCAGCCCGGGAGGGGCTCAGCCCCAGCATTTT

d_gene: -
v_gene: TRBV28
j_gene: TRBJ1-1
abundance: -
CDR3aa: CASSLAVTEAFF
CDR3nt: TGTGCCAGCAGTTTGGCTGTCACTGAAGCTTTCTTT

d_gene: -
v_gene: TRBV10-3
j_gene: TRBJ1-4
abundance: -
CDR3aa: CAISDGQGNEKLFF
CDR3nt: TGTGCCATCAGTGATGGGCAGGGAAATGAAAAACTGTTTTTT

d_gene: -
v_gene: TRBV4-2
j_gene: TRBJ2-3
abundance: -
CDR3aa: CASSQASLGSTDTQYF
CDR3nt: TGTGCCAGCAGCCAAGCTAGCTTAGGTAGCACAGATACGCAGTATTTT

d_gene: -
v_gene: TRBV9
j_gene: TRBJ1-2
abundance: -
CDR3aa: CASSGGPGMDGYTF
CDR3nt: TGTGCCAGCAGCGGTGGGCCAGGGATGGATGGCTACACCTTC

d_gene: TRBD1
v_gene: TRBV7-3
j_gene: TRBJ2-1
abundance: once
CDR3aa: CASRDTGTGYNEQFF
CDR3nt: TGTGCCAGCAGGGATACTGGGACAGGCTACAATGAGCAGTTCTTC

d_gene: TRBD2
v_gene: TRBV6-6
j_gene: TRBJ2-5
abundance: -
CDR3aa: CASSYGLAGGVETQYF
CDR3nt: TGTGCCAGCAGTTACGGCCTAGCGGGGGGGGTAGAGACCCAGTACTTC

d_gene: -
v_gene: TRBV11-2
j_gene: TRBJ2-5
abundance: once
CDR3aa: CASSMRGLDKETQYF
CDR3nt: TGTGCCAGCAGCATGCGCGGGCTAGATAAAGAGACCCAGTACTTC

d_gene: -
v_gene: TRBV4-3
j_gene: TRBJ1-1
abundance: -
CDR3aa: CASSQDQEPADTEAFF
CDR3nt: TGCGCCAGCAGCCAAGATCAGGAACCAGCCGACACTGAAGCTTTCTTT

d_gene: TRBD1
v_gene: TRBV30
j_gene: TRBJ1-6
abundance: -
CDR3aa: CAWRAGGGGYNSPLHF
CDR3nt: TGTGCCTGGAGGGCAGGGGGCGGAGGATATAATTCACCCCTCCACTTT

d_gene: -
v_gene: TRBV7-2
j_gene: TRBJ2-7
abundance: -
CDR3aa: CASSFTRSTYEQYF
CDR3nt: TGTGCCAGCAGTTTTACTCGATCCACCTACGAGCAGTACTTC

d_gene: -
v_gene: TRBV4-3
j_gene: TRBJ1-4
abundance: -
CDR3aa: CASSQDRGRGNEKLFF
CDR3nt: TGCGCCAGCAGCCAAGATCGGGGCAGGGGTAATGAAAAACTGTTTTTT

d_gene: -
v_gene: TRBV19
j_gene: TRBJ2-3
abundance: -
CDR3aa: CASSIVPSVDTQYF
CDR3nt: TGTGCCAGTAGTATCGTCCCTAGCGTTGATACGCAGTATTTT

d_gene: -
v_gene: TRBV4-3
j_gene: TRBJ1-5
abundance: once
CDR3aa: CASSQELGQKNQPQHF
CDR3nt: TGCGCCAGCAGCCAAGAGTTGGGGCAGAAGAATCAGCCCCAGCATTTT

d_gene: -
v_gene: TRBV9
j_gene: TRBJ2-4
abundance: -
CDR3aa: CASSVTTGINPGDIQYF
CDR3nt: TGTGCCAGCAGCGTGACGACAGGCATCAACCCAGGGGACATTCAGTACTTC

d_gene: TRBD1
v_gene: TRBV25-1
j_gene: TRBJ2-7
abundance: many
CDR3aa: CASSESRTGGRDEQYF
CDR3nt: TGTGCCAGCAGTGAATCTAGAACAGGGGGTCGGGACGAGCAGTACTTC

d_gene: TRBD1
v_gene: TRBV15
j_gene: TRBJ1-4
abundance: once
CDR3aa: CATSRDADRVDEKLFF
CDR3nt: TGTGCCACCAGCAGAGATGCAGACAGGGTCGATGAAAAACTGTTTTTT

d_gene: TRBD1
v_gene: TRBV18
j_gene: TRBJ2-5
abundance: -
CDR3aa: CASSLGQARETQYF
CDR3nt: TGTGCCAGCTCACTGGGACAGGCGCGAGAGACCCAGTACTTC

d_gene: -
v_gene: TRBV4-3
j_gene: TRBJ1-6
abundance: -
CDR3aa: CASSNRGAGNSPLHF
CDR3nt: TGCGCCAGCAGCAACCGCGGGGCAGGCAATTCACCCCTCCACTTT

d_gene: TRBD1
v_gene: TRBV5-5
j_gene: TRBJ1-2
abundance: -
CDR3aa: CASSPPGQGSYGYTF
CDR3nt: TGTGCCAGCAGCCCTCCGGGACAGGGGAGCTATGGCTACACCTTC

d_gene: -
v_gene: TRBV21-1
j_gene: TRBJ2-3
abundance: -
CDR3aa: CASSPDRGLTDTQYF
CDR3nt: TGTGCCAGCAGCCCCGACAGGGGGCTCACAGATACGCAGTATTTT

d_gene: -
v_gene: TRBV19
j_gene: TRBJ1-3
abundance: -
CDR3aa: CASSIAQALYSGNTIYF
CDR3nt: TGTGCCAGTAGTATAGCCCAGGCCCTTTACTCTGGAAACACCATATATTTT

d_gene: TRBD2
v_gene: TRBV7-8
j_gene: TRBJ2-3
abundance: -
CDR3aa: CASSLVRTRIVTDTQYF
CDR3nt: TGTGCCAGCAGCTTAGTACGGACTAGAATTGTTACAGATACGCAGTATTTT

d_gene: TRBD2
v_gene: TRBV7-2
j_gene: TRBJ2-7
abundance: -
CDR3aa: CASSPISGGDYEQYF
CDR3nt: TGTGCCAGCAGCCCTATAAGCGGGGGGGATTACGAGCAGTACTTC